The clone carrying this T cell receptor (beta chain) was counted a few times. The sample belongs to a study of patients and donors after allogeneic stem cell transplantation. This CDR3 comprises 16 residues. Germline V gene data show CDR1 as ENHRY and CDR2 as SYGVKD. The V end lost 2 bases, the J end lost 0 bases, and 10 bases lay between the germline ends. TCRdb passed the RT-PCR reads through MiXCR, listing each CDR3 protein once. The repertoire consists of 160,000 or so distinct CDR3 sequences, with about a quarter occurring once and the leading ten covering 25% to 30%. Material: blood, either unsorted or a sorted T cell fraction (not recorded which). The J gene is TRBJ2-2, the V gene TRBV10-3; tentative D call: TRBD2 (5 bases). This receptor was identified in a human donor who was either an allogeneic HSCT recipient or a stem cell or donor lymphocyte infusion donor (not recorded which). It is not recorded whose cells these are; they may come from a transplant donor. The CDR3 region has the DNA TGTGCCATCAGTGAGCCTACGGGGTCGAACACCGGGGAGCTGTTTTTT. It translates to CAISEPTGSNTGELFF.